This T cell receptor (beta chain) appears in the sequencing data of a study of Graves' ophthalmopathy and Graves' hyperthyroidism (dated by TCRdb to 2016 to 2018). Broadly, across the study: Peripheral blood was collected at initial diagnosis, prior to any treatment. The study used TCR beta repertoire signatures to distinguish Graves' ophthalmopathy from Graves' hyperthyroidism and to predict progression to ophthalmopathy. In total, 135 blood samples were TCR-sequenced: roughly 45 ophthalmopathy, some 75 hyperthyroidism and roughly 17 hyperthyroidism-to-ophthalmopathy patients. A discovery set of 95 to 100 patients (around 44 ophthalmopathy, 55 to 65 stable hyperthyroidism) was enrolled to explore V-J signatures distinguishing ophthalmopathy from hyperthyroidism. An independent validation cohort comprised fewer than 20 hyperthyroidism patients and 15 to 17 patients who later progressed from hyperthyroidism to ophthalmopathy. In roughly 6 hyperthyroidism patients, the T-cell repertoire of thyroid tissue was compared with the T-cell repertoire of blood. After sampling, hyperthyroidism patients received methimazole starting at 30 mg daily, and ophthalmopathy patients received high-dose intravenous methylprednisolone.

This clonotype appeared many times. No cognate antigen has been identified for it. Per-nucleotide qualities are absent, and no much larger clonotype sits a single base away. The ophthalmopathy patients had moderately to severely active disease, with a Clinical Activity Score of 3 or higher, a NOSPECS grade of 4 or higher, and a disease duration of less than 3 months. Patients were excluded if they had other autoimmune diseases, uncontrolled infections, pregnancy or lactation. Diagnosis relied on clinical symptoms, serum thyroxine, TRAb, thyroid ultrasound and orbital computed tomography. Ficoll-Paque density gradient centrifugation was used to isolate PBMCs from around 10 ml of fresh peripheral blood. Total RNA was extracted with Trizol reagent and quality-checked on an Agilent 2100 Bioanalyzer. TCR beta CDR3 regions were amplified from RNA transcripts for repertoire sequencing. The first round was an RT-PCR using HTBI primers with the Qiagen OneStep RT-PCR kit, and this first round was followed by a second-round multiplex PCR, then size selection and purification. Sequencing of the libraries was carried out on an Illumina HiSeq2000 in paired-end mode with 100 bp reads. As for how the authors treated the data: SOAPnuke was used to process the reads, removing any read that contained adapters or uncalled bases, had a mean Phred below 15, or lacked an exact match to the constant primer or identifier. High-quality paired reads were merged with COPE v1.2.5. Clonotypes were defined as unique nucleotide sequences and were aligned to IMGT TRB V, D and J references using MiTCR v1.1. Only V-J combinations with frequency above 0.0001 were analysed, covering 98% to 99.2% of repertoires. For each V-J combination, a TCR clonal expansion and chaos score was defined as the ratio of F50 clonal expansion to chaos observed in the TCRdist matrix. Welch's t-statistics and random forest were used to reduce features to 13 V-J combinations, which were fed into a naive Bayes classifier. Thyroid-blood repertoire similarity was quantified with the Morisita-Horn index. The public sequencing data were trimmed at Q25 with fastp and processed into clonotypes with MiXCR by TCRdb, which kept only in-frame beta chains. One record per CDR3 amino acid sequence lists the most common genes and DNA. The V and J calls here are based on TCRdb, not the publication. This sample has around 670,000 distinct CDR3 sequences in its table, and approximately 40% of those were observed once. The leading ten clones occupy 40% to 45% of the sample.

The CDR3 goes from the cysteine to the phenylalanine over 13 residues. Only CDR3 DNA is held: 39 bases, read in frame from base 1. V ends up 6 bases short and J 3 bases short, with an unmatched junction base count of 3. General conclusions and limits of the study: Ophthalmopathy was separated from stable hyperthyroidism by the 13-signature model with about 85% sensitivity and 81% to 84% specificity in cross-validation and with 80%/75% in the test set. Among expanded thyroid clonotypes with frequency above 0.001, most also showed up in blood, which suggests that blood repertoires may reflect the thyroid immune response. Sample size was not statistically predetermined, and group allocation was not concealed from the investigators. In validation, the model predicted ophthalmopathy progression with nearly 71% sensitivity and approximately 78% specificity; roughly 12 predicted patients were CT-confirmed with GO in a median of around 6.5 months.

The chain links TRBV12-3 or TRBV12-4 with TRBJ2-7; 9 of the junction bases match TRBD1. The TCR sequence derives from an adult man with Graves' ophthalmopathy. Sequenced sample: peripheral blood. The CDR3 is CASSWDRVYEQYF. The sequenced DNA is TGTGCCAGCAGCTGGGACAGGGTCTACGAGCAGTACTTC.